This T cell receptor beta chain derives from a study of T-cell memory formation after mild COVID-19. Background on the study: TCR clusters showed largely donor specificity. Findings and limits, study-wide: Nothing confirmed that second-wave clones peaking on day 37 were specific for SARS-CoV-2. CD4+ clones that contracted lay mainly in CM and EM; CD8+ ones lay in EMRA.

A 5'RACE reaction primed in the constant segment made cDNA libraries of TCR alpha and TCR beta, and these carried sample barcodes and UMIs. TCRdb called the 5' RACE reads again in MiXCR, with one record for every CDR3 protein. The table includes roughly 340,000 distinct CDR3 sequences, about a sixth detected once. This clonotype showed up just a few times. What it recognizes is unknown. Looked up from germline, CDR1 is SGHDN and CDR2 is FVKESK. The junction had 20 bases not matched to a gene; V was cut back by 4 bases and J by 1 base. The CDR3 runs 22 residues. The specimen sequenced was PBMCs or a T cell subset sorted from them (not recorded which). This chain uses TRBV14 with TRBJ1-6; 9 bases map to TRBD1. The receptor's source is a man younger than 35 who had mild COVID-19 (a few samples of this study predate the infection). Cell type and time point are not known. Here the CDR3 DNA reads TGTGCCAGCAGCCCCTTTAAAAAGACAGGGGGAGGAAGATTGTCCTATAATTCACCCCTCCACTTT. Encoded protein: CASSPFKKTGGGRLSYNSPLHF.